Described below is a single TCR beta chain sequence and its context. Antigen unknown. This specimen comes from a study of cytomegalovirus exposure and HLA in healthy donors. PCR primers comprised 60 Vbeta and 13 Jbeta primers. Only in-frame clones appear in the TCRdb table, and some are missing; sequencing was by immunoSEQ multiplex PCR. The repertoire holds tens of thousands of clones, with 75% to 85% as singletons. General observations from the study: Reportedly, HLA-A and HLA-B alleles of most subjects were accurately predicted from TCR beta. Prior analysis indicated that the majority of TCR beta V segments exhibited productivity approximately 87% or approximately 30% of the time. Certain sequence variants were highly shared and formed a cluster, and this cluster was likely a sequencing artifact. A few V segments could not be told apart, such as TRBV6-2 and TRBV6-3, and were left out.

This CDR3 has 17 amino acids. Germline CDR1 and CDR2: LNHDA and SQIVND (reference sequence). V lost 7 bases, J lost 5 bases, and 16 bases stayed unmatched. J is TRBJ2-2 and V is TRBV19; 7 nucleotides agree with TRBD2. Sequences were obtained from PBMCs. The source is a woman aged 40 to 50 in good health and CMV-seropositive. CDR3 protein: CASTFGGSASLTGELFF. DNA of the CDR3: TGTGCCAGTACGTTCGGCGGGAGTGCGTCGTTGACCGGGGAGCTGTTTTTT.